A selection of T cell receptor beta chains follows, all from one sample in a study of T cell responses to AZD1222 COVID-19 vaccine. Produced via immunoSEQ multiplex PCR; TCRdb's table is partial and in-frame only. The sample holds around 70,000 clones, 80% seen once. Sequences were derived from peripheral blood, sampled on day 0 of AZD1222 vaccination. The receptors stem from an adult in good health. CDR3s include the opening cysteine and the closing phenylalanine or tryptophan. D genes are given only for firm matches. Clone size is shown for a subset of rows, as once, few, many or a class of expanded clone.

v_call: TRBV5-5
clone_size: .
j_call: TRBJ1-1
d_call: .
cdr3_nt: TGTGCCAGCAGCCAGACCCTAAAGGGAACTGAAGCTTTCTTT
cdr3_aa: CASSQTLKGTEAFF

v_call: TRBV4-1
clone_size: .
j_call: TRBJ2-1
d_call: .
cdr3_nt: TGCGCCAGCAGCCAAGAGGCTACCCGCTACAATGAGCAGTTCTTC
cdr3_aa: CASSQEATRYNEQFF

v_call: TRBV6-5
clone_size: .
j_call: TRBJ2-3
d_call: TRBD1
cdr3_nt: TGTGCCAGCAGGGGGACAGGGCGCCAGTATTTT
cdr3_aa: CASRGTGRQYF

v_call: TRBV10-1
clone_size: .
j_call: TRBJ2-2
d_call: .
cdr3_nt: TGCGCCAGCAGTGAAGGAGGAACGGTCACCGGGGAGCTGTTTTTT
cdr3_aa: CASSEGGTVTGELFF

v_call: TRBV29-1
clone_size: once
j_call: TRBJ2-2
d_call: TRBD2
cdr3_nt: TGCAGCGTTGAGGAGCGGGGACGGAACACCGGGGAGCTGTTTTTT
cdr3_aa: CSVEERGRNTGELFF

v_call: TRBV6-2/TRBV6-3
clone_size: .
j_call: TRBJ1-2
d_call: .
cdr3_nt: TGTGCCAGCAGTTACCGGGTTCGAATTACAACTAACTATGGCTACACCTTC
cdr3_aa: CASSYRVRITTNYGYTF

v_call: TRBV4-1
clone_size: .
j_call: TRBJ2-6
d_call: .
cdr3_nt: TGCGCCAGCAGCCAAGAGGGTTCCGGGGCCAACGTCCTGACTTTC
cdr3_aa: CASSQEGSGANVLTF

v_call: TRBV28
clone_size: .
j_call: TRBJ2-1
d_call: TRBD2
cdr3_nt: TGTGCCAGCAGAGCGGGGGGCCTAAATGAGCAGTTCTTC
cdr3_aa: CASRAGGLNEQFF

v_call: TRBV19
clone_size: few
j_call: TRBJ2-7
d_call: TRBD1
cdr3_nt: TGTGCCAGTAGTATAGCTTTTACCGGGACAGGGCACTACGAGCAGTACTTC
cdr3_aa: CASSIAFTGTGHYEQYF

v_call: TRBV2
clone_size: .
j_call: TRBJ1-5
d_call: .
cdr3_nt: TGTGCCAGCAGTGAAGTACAGCCCAATCAGCCCCAGCATTTT
cdr3_aa: CASSEVQPNQPQHF

v_call: TRBV11-3
clone_size: .
j_call: TRBJ2-2
d_call: .
cdr3_nt: TGTGCCAGCAGCTTACTGCGGGACACCGGGGAGCTGTTTTTT
cdr3_aa: CASSLLRDTGELFF

v_call: TRBV7-6
clone_size: .
j_call: TRBJ2-5
d_call: .
cdr3_nt: TGTGCCAGCAGCTTACGCACCGCAGGTCGGGAGACCCAGTACTTC
cdr3_aa: CASSLRTAGRETQYF

v_call: TRBV5-4
clone_size: few
j_call: TRBJ2-7
d_call: TRBD2
cdr3_nt: TGTGCCAGCAGTAATCGTGCTAGCGGGGTCCCCTACGAGCAGTACTTC
cdr3_aa: CASSNRASGVPYEQYF

v_call: TRBV4-3
clone_size: .
j_call: TRBJ1-2
d_call: TRBD1
cdr3_nt: TGCGCCAGCAGCCAAGAATTGCAGGGGGCCAGGTATGGCTACACCTTC
cdr3_aa: CASSQELQGARYGYTF

v_call: TRBV18
clone_size: .
j_call: TRBJ1-1
d_call: TRBD1
cdr3_nt: TGTGCCAGCTCCTCCACGACAGGGATGAACACTGAAGCTTTCTTT
cdr3_aa: CASSSTTGMNTEAFF

v_call: TRBV30
clone_size: once
j_call: TRBJ1-2
d_call: .
cdr3_nt: TGTGCCTTAGGGCGGGACCGCCCACGTGGCTACACCTTC
cdr3_aa: CALGRDRPRGYTF

v_call: TRBV7-2
clone_size: .
j_call: TRBJ2-1
d_call: TRBD2
cdr3_nt: TGTGCCAGCAGCTTAGGTAGCGGGGGGCCCTATGAGCAGTTCTTC
cdr3_aa: CASSLGSGGPYEQFF

v_call: TRBV3-1/TRBV3-2
clone_size: .
j_call: TRBJ1-1
d_call: .
cdr3_nt: TGTGCCAGCCGCAGGGTACTTACGAACACTGAAGCTTTCTTT
cdr3_aa: CASRRVLTNTEAFF

v_call: TRBV7-8
clone_size: .
j_call: TRBJ1-2
d_call: .
cdr3_nt: TGTGCCAGCAGCTTAGCACGGACCGGGACTCTCTCCCAAAAAAGGGGTGGCTACACCTTC
cdr3_aa: CASSLARTGTLSQKRGGYTF

v_call: TRBV3-1/TRBV3-2
clone_size: .
j_call: TRBJ2-7
d_call: .
cdr3_nt: TGTGCCAGCAGCTCGAGTGGGTTTTGGTCCTACGAGCAGTACTTC
cdr3_aa: CASSSSGFWSYEQYF

v_call: TRBV28
clone_size: .
j_call: TRBJ2-5
d_call: TRBD2
cdr3_nt: TGTGCCAGCAGTGACTTAGCGGGGGAGGGGGAGACCCAGTACTTC
cdr3_aa: CASSDLAGEGETQYF

v_call: TRBV5-4
clone_size: .
j_call: TRBJ1-2
d_call: .
cdr3_nt: TGTGCCAGCAGCTTCGTGGGTCGGGATGGCTACACCTTC
cdr3_aa: CASSFVGRDGYTF

v_call: TRBV9
clone_size: .
j_call: TRBJ2-4
d_call: TRBD1
cdr3_nt: TGTGCCAGCAGCGGAGGGACAGGGTTGGACATTCAGTACTTC
cdr3_aa: CASSGGTGLDIQYF

v_call: TRBV6-6
clone_size: .
j_call: TRBJ1-5
d_call: TRBD1
cdr3_nt: TGTGCCAGCAGTTACTGGGGGACAGGGGGTGGGCCCCAGCATTTT
cdr3_aa: CASSYWGTGGGPQHF

v_call: TRBV7-7
clone_size: .
j_call: TRBJ1-1
d_call: .
cdr3_nt: TGTGCTAGCAGCCCGATTGACGGAAGGAACACTGAAGCTTTCTTT
cdr3_aa: CASSPIDGRNTEAFF

v_call: TRBV15
clone_size: .
j_call: TRBJ1-3
d_call: TRBD1
cdr3_nt: TGTGCCACTCAGGACAGGCCCTCTGGAAACACCATATATTTT
cdr3_aa: CATQDRPSGNTIYF

v_call: TRBV18
clone_size: .
j_call: TRBJ1-3
d_call: TRBD1
cdr3_nt: TGTGCCAGCTCACCACCAGGGACAGAGTACTTCTCTGGAAACACCATATATTTT
cdr3_aa: CASSPPGTEYFSGNTIYF

v_call: TRBV4-1
clone_size: .
j_call: TRBJ2-3
d_call: .
cdr3_nt: TGCGCCAGCAGCCAAGGGGGAAATACGCAGTATTTT
cdr3_aa: CASSQGGNTQYF

v_call: TRBV10-2
clone_size: once
j_call: TRBJ2-1
d_call: .
cdr3_nt: TGCGCCAGCAGTGAGGGGGGCTCCAATGAGCAGTTCTTC
cdr3_aa: CASSEGGSNEQFF

v_call: TRBV11-2
clone_size: .
j_call: TRBJ1-4
d_call: TRBD1
cdr3_nt: TGTGCCAGCAGCTTAGTCGGACAGGGCGCCGAAAAACTGTTTTTT
cdr3_aa: CASSLVGQGAEKLFF

v_call: TRBV5-1
clone_size: .
j_call: TRBJ2-5
d_call: TRBD2
cdr3_nt: TGCGCCAGCAGCTTGTCCAGCGGGGGGGCGGGAGAGACCCAGTACTTC
cdr3_aa: CASSLSSGGAGETQYF

v_call: TRBV13
clone_size: .
j_call: TRBJ2-1
d_call: TRBD2
cdr3_nt: TGTGCCAGCAGCTTCGGACTAGCGGGTGAGCAGTTCTTC
cdr3_aa: CASSFGLAGEQFF

v_call: TRBV19
clone_size: .
j_call: TRBJ1-2
d_call: .
cdr3_nt: TGTGCCAGTAGTATTTGGGGAGGGAAGGGCTTTGGCTATGGCTACACCTTC
cdr3_aa: CASSIWGGKGFGYGYTF

v_call: TRBV5-8
clone_size: .
j_call: TRBJ1-6
d_call: .
cdr3_nt: TGTGCCAGCAGCTTGGGACAGCCGGGTTCACCCCTCCACTTT
cdr3_aa: CASSLGQPGSPLHF

v_call: TRBV18
clone_size: .
j_call: TRBJ2-7
d_call: TRBD1
cdr3_nt: TGTGCCAGCTCACCCTCCGTGACAGGGGACGAGCAGTACTTC
cdr3_aa: CASSPSVTGDEQYF

v_call: TRBV5-1
clone_size: few
j_call: TRBJ1-1
d_call: TRBD1
cdr3_nt: TGCGCCAGCAGCCTACAGGGGTGGGACACTGAAGCTTTCTTT
cdr3_aa: CASSLQGWDTEAFF

v_call: TRBV29-1
clone_size: .
j_call: TRBJ1-2
d_call: .
cdr3_nt: TGCAGCGTTGAAAATTTGAAAGGGGTTGGCTACACCTTC
cdr3_aa: CSVENLKGVGYTF

v_call: TRBV7-8
clone_size: .
j_call: TRBJ2-7
d_call: TRBD2
cdr3_nt: TGTGCCAGCAGCCAAGGACGGACTAGCTTATACGAGCAGTACTTC
cdr3_aa: CASSQGRTSLYEQYF

v_call: TRBV2
clone_size: .
j_call: TRBJ1-5
d_call: .
cdr3_nt: TGTGCCAGCAGCGCAGGGAGTGGCAATCAGCCCCAGCATTTT
cdr3_aa: CASSAGSGNQPQHF

v_call: TRBV9
clone_size: .
j_call: TRBJ2-1
d_call: TRBD2
cdr3_nt: TGTGCCAGCAGCGTCGGACTAGCGGGGTTCTTACAGAATGAGCAGTTCTTC
cdr3_aa: CASSVGLAGFLQNEQFF

v_call: TRBV5-4
clone_size: .
j_call: TRBJ2-3
d_call: TRBD2
cdr3_nt: TGTGCCAGCAGCTCGGCTAGCGGGGGAGGGGCAGATACGCAGTATTTT
cdr3_aa: CASSSASGGGADTQYF

v_call: TRBV4-1
clone_size: .
j_call: TRBJ2-1
d_call: .
cdr3_nt: TGCGCCAGCAGCCAGGTGGATCTAGTAACGTATAATGAGCAGTTCTTC
cdr3_aa: CASSQVDLVTYNEQFF

v_call: TRBV7-2
clone_size: .
j_call: TRBJ1-2
d_call: .
cdr3_nt: TGTGCCAGCAGCTTAAGTCCTAACTATGGCTACACCTTC
cdr3_aa: CASSLSPNYGYTF

v_call: TRBV7-7
clone_size: .
j_call: TRBJ2-3
d_call: TRBD2
cdr3_nt: TGTGCTAGCAGCCCTAGCCCTAGCGGGGCCAGGGATACGCAGTATTTT
cdr3_aa: CASSPSPSGARDTQYF

v_call: TRBV2
clone_size: once
j_call: TRBJ2-2
d_call: .
cdr3_nt: TGTGCCAGCAGTGTCGACACCGGGGAGCTGTTTTTT
cdr3_aa: CASSVDTGELFF

v_call: TRBV7-9
clone_size: .
j_call: TRBJ1-6
d_call: .
cdr3_nt: TGTGCCAGCAGCTTAGAGGGGGTATCTAATTCACCCCTCCACTTT
cdr3_aa: CASSLEGVSNSPLHF

v_call: TRBV19
clone_size: .
j_call: TRBJ2-5
d_call: TRBD2
cdr3_nt: TGTGCCAGTAGTTTCGCGGGGGGGCGCTACGCAGAGACCCAGTACTTC
cdr3_aa: CASSFAGGRYAETQYF